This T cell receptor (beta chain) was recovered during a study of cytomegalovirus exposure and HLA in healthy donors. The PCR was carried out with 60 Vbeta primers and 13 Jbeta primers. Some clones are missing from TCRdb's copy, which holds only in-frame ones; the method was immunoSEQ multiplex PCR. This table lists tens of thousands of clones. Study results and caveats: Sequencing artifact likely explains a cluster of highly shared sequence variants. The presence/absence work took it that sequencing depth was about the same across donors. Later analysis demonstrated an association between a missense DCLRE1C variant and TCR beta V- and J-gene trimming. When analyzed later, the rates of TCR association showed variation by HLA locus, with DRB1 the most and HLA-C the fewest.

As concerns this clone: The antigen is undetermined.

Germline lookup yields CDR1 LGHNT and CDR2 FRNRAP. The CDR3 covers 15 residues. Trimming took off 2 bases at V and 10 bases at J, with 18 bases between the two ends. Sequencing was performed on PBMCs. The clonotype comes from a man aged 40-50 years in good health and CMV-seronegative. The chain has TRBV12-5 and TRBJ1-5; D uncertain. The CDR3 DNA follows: TGTGCTAGTGGTTTGATTCTGGGGAGTTTGGGCCCCCAGCATTTT. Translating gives CASGLILGSLGPQHF.